Described below is a single TCR beta chain sequence and its context. Its specificity is unknown. The sample comes from a study of cytomegalovirus exposure and HLA in healthy donors. Study results and caveats: Presence/absence analysis assumed near-uniform sequencing depth across donors. CMV serostatus was the only recorded immune exposure for donors.

CDR1 is MNHEY, CDR2 SMNVEV, per germline (reference sequence). This CDR3 is built from 14 residues. V lost 2 bases and J 4 bases, leaving 11 bases between the germline ends. The PCR used 60 Vbeta and 13 Jbeta primers. The protocol was immunoSEQ multiplex PCR, while the TCRdb copy is restricted to in-frame clones and leaves out a portion. The sample records approximately 170,000 clones, roughly 88% being singletons. The chain has TRBV27 and TRBJ1-2; D uncertain. This sequence originates from a boy aged 2 to 10 in good health and CMV-seronegative. The specimen sequenced was PBMCs. The CDR3 DNA is TGTGCCAGCAGTTTAAACAGCTTTGGCTATGGCTACACCTTC. Amino acids: CASSLNSFGYGYTF.